This is a list of T cell receptor beta chains from one sample in a study of regulatory T cells in long-lasting Graves disease. TCRdb called the multiplex PCR reads again in MiXCR, with one record for every CDR3 protein. The table shows about 470,000 distinct CDR3 sequences, with about 22% occurring only once. This specimen was peripheral blood mononuclear cells (PBMCs), taken when the disease was refractory, from a patient treated with antithyroid drugs. These receptors all come from a female donor with Graves disease. CDR3s leave out the opening cysteine and the closing phenylalanine or tryptophan. A row's size may be missing; if present it is once, few, many or a size class.

length: 11; V: TRBV13; J: TRBJ2-7; size: .; CDR3: ASSQKTGGHQY
length: 13; V: TRBV6-5; J: TRBJ1-1; size: few; CDR3: ASSYYVLENTEAF
length: 9; V: TRBV20-1; J: TRBJ1-1; size: few; CDR3: SARGGQEAF
length: 10; V: TRBV28; J: TRBJ1-2; size: many; CDR3: ASSRGSHGYT
length: 13; V: TRBV3-1; J: TRBJ1-1; size: few; CDR3: ASSQDNGSNTEAF
length: 12; V: TRBV28; J: TRBJ1-5; size: few; CDR3: ASSSHQGAQPQH
length: 15; V: TRBV6-2/TRBV6-3; J: TRBJ2-2; size: few; CDR3: ASSEDGVGYFTGELF
length: 11; V: TRBV12-3/TRBV12-4; J: TRBJ1-6; size: few; CDR3: ASSPQTFSPLH
length: 12; V: TRBV5-1; J: TRBJ1-2; size: many; CDR3: ASRSPGVNYGYT
length: 11; V: TRBV20-1; J: TRBJ1-5; size: many; CDR3: SARGGGNQPQH
length: 10; V: TRBV6-1; J: TRBJ2-7; size: .; CDR3: ASIYSSYEQY
length: 10; V: TRBV24-1; J: TRBJ2-2; size: .; CDR3: ATRGDTGELF
length: 16; V: TRBV10-3; J: TRBJ2-2; size: .; CDR3: AISESPGQGALAGELF
length: 12; V: TRBV5-1; J: TRBJ1-1; size: few; CDR3: ASSLGAGGWEAF
length: 13; V: TRBV12-3/TRBV12-4; J: TRBJ1-2; size: many; CDR3: ASTLPGTGNNGYT
length: 12; V: TRBV7-9; J: TRBJ1-4; size: .; CDR3: ASSRQGDNEKLF
length: 12; V: TRBV9; J: TRBJ1-2; size: many; CDR3: ASSTPTGWNGYT
length: 13; V: TRBV29-1; J: TRBJ1-1; size: .; CDR3: SVEGGLNMNTEAF
length: 10; V: TRBV28; J: TRBJ1-1; size: many; CDR3: ASTLGGSEAF
length: 11; V: TRBV11-3; J: TRBJ1-1; size: many; CDR3: ASSLFQNTEAF
length: 13; V: TRBV5-1; J: TRBJ2-7; size: few; CDR3: ASSLAASGNYEQY
length: 17; V: TRBV28; J: TRBJ2-1; size: few; CDR3: ASSFPPRDRTAVYNEQF
length: 12; V: TRBV2; J: TRBJ1-4; size: many; CDR3: ASSPGRLDEKLF
length: 13; V: TRBV5-1; J: TRBJ1-4; size: many; CDR3: ASSPTGTGREKLF
length: 10; V: TRBV6-1; J: TRBJ2-7; size: many; CDR3: ASSEAAYEQY
length: 12; V: TRBV19; J: TRBJ2-7; size: .; CDR3: ASSARIRGYEQY
length: 13; V: TRBV6-5; J: TRBJ2-2; size: .; CDR3: ASSYSPSDTGELF
length: 11; V: TRBV11-2; J: TRBJ1-1; size: .; CDR3: ASSLDLPAKAF